This is a list of T cell receptor beta chains from one sample in a study of quantifying T cell responses using KT2 cells. TCRdb itself ran the UMI-ligation and nested PCR reads through MiXCR, one entry per CDR3 protein. The sample lists tens of thousands of distinct CDR3 sequences, about 12% seen once, with around a tenth in the top ten. The specimen sequenced was PBMCs spiked with cells of the T cell clone KT2. These receptors came from a human donor. Each CDR3 is given with its conserved first and last residue. Fields, in order: V gene, D gene, J gene, clone size, CDR3 protein, CDR3 DNA. The D gene is left open where the match is weak. Some rows have no size entry. The others give once, few or many, or a class for an expanded clone.

TRBV10-3	TRBD1	TRBJ1-2	many	CAISDGQGNGYTF	TGTGCCATCAGTGATGGACAGGGAAATGGCTACACCTTC
TRBV7-2	TRBD2	TRBJ2-3	few	CASSDIAGVGPDTQYF	TGTGCCAGCAGTGATATAGCGGGAGTAGGTCCAGATACGCAGTATTTT
TRBV27	-	TRBJ2-2	-	CASRRGNTGELFF	TGTGCCAGCCGCAGGGGGAACACCGGGGAGCTGTTTTTT
TRBV27	-	TRBJ1-2	few	CASRHDGGGYTF	TGTGCCAGCCGCCATGACGGGGGTGGCTACACCTTC
TRBV21-1	-	TRBJ2-7	many	CASSRATSGTRRTYEQYF	TGTGCCAGCAGCAGAGCAACATCCGGGACAAGAAGGACCTACGAGCAGTACTTC
TRBV5-1	-	TRBJ1-2	-	CASSSSDGMDGYTF	TGCGCCAGCAGCTCATCCGACGGGATGGATGGCTACACCTTC
TRBV7-2	-	TRBJ1-1	-	CAGSPDATEAFF	TGTGCCGGCAGCCCGGACGCCACTGAAGCTTTCTTT
TRBV9	-	TRBJ2-3	-	CASSVTSTDTQYF	TGTGCCAGCAGCGTAACTAGCACAGATACGCAGTATTTT
TRBV2	-	TRBJ2-6	many	CASSEQSSGANVLTF	TGTGCCAGCAGTGAGCAGAGCTCTGGGGCCAACGTCCTGACTTTC
TRBV6-5	TRBD1	TRBJ2-3	-	CASRKTGGTDTQYF	TGTGCCAGCAGAAAGACAGGGGGCACAGATACGCAGTATTTT
TRBV30	TRBD1	TRBJ1-1	few	CAWSVTGRDTEAFF	TGTGCCTGGAGCGTGACAGGGAGGGACACTGAAGCTTTCTTT
TRBV2	-	TRBJ1-1	few	CASSVEGRRTEAFF	TGTGCCAGCAGTGTGGAGGGGAGGCGCACTGAAGCTTTCTTT
TRBV29-1	TRBD1	TRBJ2-7	many	CSDDRDHEQYF	TGCAGCGACGACAGGGACCACGAGCAGTACTTC
TRBV6-5	TRBD1	TRBJ2-7	many	CASSYSWTGASYEQYF	TGTGCCAGCAGTTACTCGTGGACAGGGGCCTCCTACGAGCAGTACTTC
TRBV10-2	-	TRBJ2-4	-	CASSEFEGIQYF	TGCGCCAGCAGTGAATTTGAGGGCATTCAGTACTTC
TRBV4-2	-	TRBJ2-7	-	CASSQEANEQYF	TGTGCCAGCAGCCAAGAAGCGAACGAGCAGTACTTC
TRBV7-8	-	TRBJ2-7	-	CASSLRQGLEQYF	TGTGCCAGCAGCTTGCGGCAGGGTTTGGAGCAGTACTTC